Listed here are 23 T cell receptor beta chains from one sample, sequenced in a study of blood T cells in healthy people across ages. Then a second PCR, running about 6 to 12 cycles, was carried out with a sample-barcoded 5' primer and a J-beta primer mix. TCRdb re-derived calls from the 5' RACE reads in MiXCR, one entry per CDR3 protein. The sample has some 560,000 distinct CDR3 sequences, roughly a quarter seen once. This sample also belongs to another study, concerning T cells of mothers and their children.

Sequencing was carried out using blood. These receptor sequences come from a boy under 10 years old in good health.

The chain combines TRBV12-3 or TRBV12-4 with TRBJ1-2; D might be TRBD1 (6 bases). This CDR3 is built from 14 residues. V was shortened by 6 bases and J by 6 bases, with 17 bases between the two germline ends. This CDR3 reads CASRPAGGANGYTF. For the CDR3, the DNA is TGTGCCAGCAGGCCTGCTGGGGGCGCGAATGGCTACACCTTC.

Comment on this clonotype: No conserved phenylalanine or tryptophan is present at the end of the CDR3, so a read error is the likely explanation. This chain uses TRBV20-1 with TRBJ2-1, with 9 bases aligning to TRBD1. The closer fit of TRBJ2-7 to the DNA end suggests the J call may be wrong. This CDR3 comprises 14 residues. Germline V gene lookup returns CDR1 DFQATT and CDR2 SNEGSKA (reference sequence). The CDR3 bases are TGCAGTGCTCGTTCACAGGGGGCGTTCTACGAGCAGTACCTC. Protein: CSARSQGAFYEQYL.

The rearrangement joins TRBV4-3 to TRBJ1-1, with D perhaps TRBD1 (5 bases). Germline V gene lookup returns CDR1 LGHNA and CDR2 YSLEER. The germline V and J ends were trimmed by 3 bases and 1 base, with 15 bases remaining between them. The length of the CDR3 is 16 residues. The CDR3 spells CASSQKPRDGNTEAFF. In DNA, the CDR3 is TGCGCCAGCAGCCAGAAGCCCCGGGACGGGAACACTGAAGCTTTCTTT.

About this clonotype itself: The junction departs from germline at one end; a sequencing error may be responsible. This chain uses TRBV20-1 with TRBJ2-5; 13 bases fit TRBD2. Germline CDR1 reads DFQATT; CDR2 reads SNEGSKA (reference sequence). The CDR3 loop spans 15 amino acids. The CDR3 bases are TGCGGTGCTAGCCCAGGACTAGCGGGAGCCGAGACCCAGTACTTC. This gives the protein CGASPGLAGAETQYF.

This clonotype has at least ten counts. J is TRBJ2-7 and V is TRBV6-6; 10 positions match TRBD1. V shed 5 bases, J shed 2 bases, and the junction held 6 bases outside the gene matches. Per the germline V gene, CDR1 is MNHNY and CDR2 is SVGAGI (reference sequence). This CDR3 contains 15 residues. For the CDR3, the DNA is TGTGCCAGCAGTCCCAGACAGGGGGCTGCCTACGAGCAGTACTTC. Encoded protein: CASSPRQGAAYEQYF.

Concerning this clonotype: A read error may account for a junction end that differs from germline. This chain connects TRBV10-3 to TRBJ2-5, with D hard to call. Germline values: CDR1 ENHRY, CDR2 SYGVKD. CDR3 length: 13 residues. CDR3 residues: CGISEMGQETQYF. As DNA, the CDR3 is TGTGGCATCAGTGAGATGGGTCAAGAGACCCAGTACTTC.

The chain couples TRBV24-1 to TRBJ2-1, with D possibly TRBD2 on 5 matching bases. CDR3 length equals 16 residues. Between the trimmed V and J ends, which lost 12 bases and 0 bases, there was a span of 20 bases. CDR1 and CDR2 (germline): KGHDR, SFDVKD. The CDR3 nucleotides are TGTGCCCCGCGGGCGGCCCCAACAAGCTCCTACAATGAGCAGTTCTTC. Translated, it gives CAPRAAPTSSYNEQFF.

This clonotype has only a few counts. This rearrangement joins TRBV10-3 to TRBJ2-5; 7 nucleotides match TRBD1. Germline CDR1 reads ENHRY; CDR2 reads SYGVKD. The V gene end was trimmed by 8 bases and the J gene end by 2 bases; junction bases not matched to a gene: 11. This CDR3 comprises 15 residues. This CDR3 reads CAIANRGFGQETQYF. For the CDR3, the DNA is TGTGCCATCGCTAACAGGGGTTTTGGTCAAGAGACCCAGTACTTC.

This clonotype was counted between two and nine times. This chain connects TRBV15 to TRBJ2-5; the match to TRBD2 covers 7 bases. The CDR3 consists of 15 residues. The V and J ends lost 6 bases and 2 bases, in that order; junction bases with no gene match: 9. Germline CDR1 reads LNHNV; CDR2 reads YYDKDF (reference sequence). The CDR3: CATSMASGLQETQYF. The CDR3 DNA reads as TGTGCCACCAGTATGGCTAGCGGCCTACAAGAGACCCAGTACTTC.

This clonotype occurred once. The CDR3: CSVGASSGANVLTF. DNA for the CDR3: TGCAGCGTTGGAGCGAGCTCTGGGGCCAACGTCCTGACTTTC. This sequence joins TRBV29-1 and TRBJ2-6; no clear D. The V end was cut by 4 bases, the J end by 0 bases, with 7 bases between. Germline V lookup: CDR1 SQVTM, CDR2 ANQGSEA. The CDR3 has 14 amino acids.

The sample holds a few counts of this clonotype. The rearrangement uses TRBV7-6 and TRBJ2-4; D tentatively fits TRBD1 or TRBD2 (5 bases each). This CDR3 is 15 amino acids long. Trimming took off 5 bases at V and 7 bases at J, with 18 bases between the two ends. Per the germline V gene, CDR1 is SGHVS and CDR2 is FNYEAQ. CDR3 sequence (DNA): TGTGCCAGCAGCCCTGGGACCAGGCTTGGGAACATTCAGTACTTC. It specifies CASSPGTRLGNIQYF.

The CDR3 is CASSNALNTEAFF. The CDR3 DNA follows: TGTGCCAGCAGCAACGCACTGAACACTGAAGCTTTCTTT. The chain uses TRBV7-3 and TRBJ1-1; D is unresolved. The CDR3 length is 13 residues. Trimming left V 5 bases short and J 0 bases short, with 7 bases between. Germline-derived CDR1 and CDR2 are SGHTA and FQGTGA.

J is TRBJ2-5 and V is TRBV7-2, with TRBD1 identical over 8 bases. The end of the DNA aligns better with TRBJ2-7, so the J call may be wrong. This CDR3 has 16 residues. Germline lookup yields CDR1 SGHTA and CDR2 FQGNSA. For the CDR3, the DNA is TGTGCCAGCAGCTTAGCTGGGACAGGAGACTCTTACGAGCAGTACTTC. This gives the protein CASSLAGTGDSYEQYF.

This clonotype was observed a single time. The CDR3 reads CASSEGQGLETQYF. CDR3 DNA: TGCGCCAGCAGCGAGGGACAGGGCCTGGAGACCCAGTACTTC. This chain links TRBV5-1 with TRBJ2-5; 9 bases match TRBD1. CDR1 is SGHRS, CDR2 YFSETQ, per germline. The CDR3 runs to 14 residues. Trimming at V came to 4 bases and at J to 5 bases, leaving 6 bases not matched to a gene.

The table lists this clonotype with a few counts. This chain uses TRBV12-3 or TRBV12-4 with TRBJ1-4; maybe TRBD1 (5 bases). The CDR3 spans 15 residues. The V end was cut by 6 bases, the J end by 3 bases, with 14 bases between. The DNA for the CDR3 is TGTGCCAGCAGCTTCTATGAGGGACCTAATGAAAAACTGTTTTTT. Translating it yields CASSFYEGPNEKLFF.

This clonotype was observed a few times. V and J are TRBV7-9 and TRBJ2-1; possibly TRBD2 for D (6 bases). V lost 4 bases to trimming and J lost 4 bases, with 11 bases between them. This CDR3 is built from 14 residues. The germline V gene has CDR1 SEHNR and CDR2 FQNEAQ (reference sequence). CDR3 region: CASSWGLKYNEQFF. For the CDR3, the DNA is TGTGCCAGCAGCTGGGGACTGAAATACAATGAGCAGTTCTTC. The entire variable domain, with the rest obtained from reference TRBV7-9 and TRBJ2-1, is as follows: DTGVSQNPRHKITKRGQNVTFRCDPISEHNRLYWYRQTLGQGPEFLTYFQNEAQLEKSRLLSDRFSAERPKGSFSTLEIQRTEQGDSAMYLCASSWGLKYNEQFFGPGTRLTVL.

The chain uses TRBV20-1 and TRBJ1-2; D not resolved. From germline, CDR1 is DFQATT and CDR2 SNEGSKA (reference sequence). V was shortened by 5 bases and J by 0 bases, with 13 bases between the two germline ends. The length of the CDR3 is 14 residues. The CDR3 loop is CSAETNKANYGYTF. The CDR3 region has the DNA TGCAGTGCTGAGACCAATAAGGCTAACTATGGCTACACCTTC.

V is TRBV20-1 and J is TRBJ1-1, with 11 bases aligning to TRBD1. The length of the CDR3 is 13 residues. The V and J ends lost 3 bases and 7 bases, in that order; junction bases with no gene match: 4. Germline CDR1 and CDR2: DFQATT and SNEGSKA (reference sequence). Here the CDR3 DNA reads TGCAGTGCTAGGGGACAGGGGGATCTTGAAGCTTTCTTT. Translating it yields CSARGQGDLEAFF.

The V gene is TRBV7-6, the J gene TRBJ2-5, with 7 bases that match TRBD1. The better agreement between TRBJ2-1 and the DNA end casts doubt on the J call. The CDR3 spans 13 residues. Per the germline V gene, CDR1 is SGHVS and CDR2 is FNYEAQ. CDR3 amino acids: CASSGTTGVEQFF. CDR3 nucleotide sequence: TGTGCCAGCAGCGGTACCACAGGGGTCGAGCAGTTCTTC.

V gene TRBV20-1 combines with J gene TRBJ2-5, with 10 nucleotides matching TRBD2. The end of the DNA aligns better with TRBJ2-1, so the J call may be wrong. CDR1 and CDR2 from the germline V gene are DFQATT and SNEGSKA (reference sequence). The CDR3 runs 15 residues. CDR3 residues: CSARRPSGRAGEQFF. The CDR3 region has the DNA TGCAGTGCTAGAAGGCCAAGCGGGAGGGCCGGTGAGCAGTTCTTC.

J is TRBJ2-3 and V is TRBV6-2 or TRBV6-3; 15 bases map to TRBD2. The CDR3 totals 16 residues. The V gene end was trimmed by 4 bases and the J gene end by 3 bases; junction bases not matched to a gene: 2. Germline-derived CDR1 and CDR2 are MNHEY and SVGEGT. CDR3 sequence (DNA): TGTGCCAGCAGTTTCGGGACTAGCGGGAGGACAGATACGCAGTATTTT. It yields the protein CASSFGTSGRTDTQYF.

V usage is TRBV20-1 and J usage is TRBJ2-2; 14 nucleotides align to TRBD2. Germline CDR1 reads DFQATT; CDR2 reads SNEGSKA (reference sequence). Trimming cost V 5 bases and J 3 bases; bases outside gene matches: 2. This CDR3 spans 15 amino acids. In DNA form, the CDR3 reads TGCAGTGCTCGACTAGCGGGGGGGCACACCGGGGAGCTGTTTTTT. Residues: CSARLAGGHTGELFF.

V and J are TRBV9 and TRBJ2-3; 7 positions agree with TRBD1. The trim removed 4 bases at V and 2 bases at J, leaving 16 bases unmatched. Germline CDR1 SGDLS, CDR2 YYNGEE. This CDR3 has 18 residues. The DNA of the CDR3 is TGTGCCAGCAGCCCCACGGACCCGGGACAGCACGTCACAGATACGCAGTATTTT. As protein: CASSPTDPGQHVTDTQYF.